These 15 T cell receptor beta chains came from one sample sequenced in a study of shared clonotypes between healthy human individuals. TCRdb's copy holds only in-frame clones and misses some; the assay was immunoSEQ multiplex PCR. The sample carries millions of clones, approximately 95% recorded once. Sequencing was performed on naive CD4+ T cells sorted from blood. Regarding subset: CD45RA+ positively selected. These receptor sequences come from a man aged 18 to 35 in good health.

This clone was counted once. DNA for the CDR3: TGTGCCAGCAGTCCGGGGGGTCCCATGAACACTGAAGCTTTCTTT. Its protein is CASSPGGPMNTEAFF. This chain uses TRBV7-2 with TRBJ1-1, with D possibly matching TRBD1 (5 bases). The CDR3 spans 15 residues. Trimming shortened V by 6 bases and J by 0 bases, and 14 bases separated the two germline ends. The germline V gene has CDR1 SGHTA and CDR2 FQGNSA.

As DNA, the CDR3 is TGTGCCATCAGTAGGGACGGACCGGAATCACCCCTCCACTTT. This codes for CAISRDGPESPLHF. V and J are TRBV10-3 and TRBJ1-6; possible D gene TRBD1, 5 bases. Germline V gives CDR1 ENHRY, CDR2 SYGVKD. CDR3 size: 14 residues. V lost 5 bases, J lost 10 bases, and 15 bases lay in between.

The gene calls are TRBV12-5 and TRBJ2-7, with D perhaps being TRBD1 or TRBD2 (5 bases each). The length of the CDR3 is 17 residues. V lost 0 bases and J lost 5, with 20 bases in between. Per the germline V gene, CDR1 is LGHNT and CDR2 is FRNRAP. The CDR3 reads CASGLVSGPSRCHEQYF. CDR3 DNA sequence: TGTGCTAGTGGTTTGGTATCGGGGCCTAGCAGATGCCACGAGCAGTACTTC.

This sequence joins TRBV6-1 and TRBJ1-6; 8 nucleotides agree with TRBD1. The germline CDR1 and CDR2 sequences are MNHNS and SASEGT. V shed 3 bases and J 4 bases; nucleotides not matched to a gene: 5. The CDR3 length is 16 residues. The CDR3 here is CASSERTGIYNSPLHF. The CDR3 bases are TGTGCCAGCAGTGAGCGGACAGGGATATATAATTCACCCCTCCACTTT.

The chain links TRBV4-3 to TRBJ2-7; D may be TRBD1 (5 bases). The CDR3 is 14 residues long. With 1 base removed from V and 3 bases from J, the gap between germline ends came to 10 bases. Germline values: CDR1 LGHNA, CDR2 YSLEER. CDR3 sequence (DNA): TGCGCCAGCAGCCAAGCGTGGGGCAACTACGAGCAGTACTTC. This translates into CASSQAWGNYEQYF.

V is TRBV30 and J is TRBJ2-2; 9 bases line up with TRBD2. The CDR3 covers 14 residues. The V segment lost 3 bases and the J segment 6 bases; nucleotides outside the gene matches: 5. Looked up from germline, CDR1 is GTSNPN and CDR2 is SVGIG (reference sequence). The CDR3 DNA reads TGTGCCTGGAGCCAGGGACTAGCTGCCGGGGAGCTGTTTTTT. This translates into CAWSQGLAAGELFF.

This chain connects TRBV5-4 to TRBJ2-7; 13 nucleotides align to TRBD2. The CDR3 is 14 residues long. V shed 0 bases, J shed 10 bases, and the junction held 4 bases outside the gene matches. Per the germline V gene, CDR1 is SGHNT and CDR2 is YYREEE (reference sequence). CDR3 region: CASSLELAGGIQYF. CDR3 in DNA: TGTGCCAGCAGCTTGGAACTAGCGGGGGGGATTCAGTACTTC.

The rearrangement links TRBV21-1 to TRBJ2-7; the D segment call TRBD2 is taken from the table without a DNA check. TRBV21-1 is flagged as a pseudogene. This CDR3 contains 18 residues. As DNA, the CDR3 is TGTGCCAGCAGCAAGGCTGGACTAGCGGGAGGGCCGTGCCACGAGCAGTACTTC. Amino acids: CASSKAGLAGGPCHEQYF.

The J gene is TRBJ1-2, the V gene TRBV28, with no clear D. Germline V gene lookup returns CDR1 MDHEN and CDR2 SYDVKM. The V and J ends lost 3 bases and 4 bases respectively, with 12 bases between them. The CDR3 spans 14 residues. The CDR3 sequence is CASSLGSYPYGYTF. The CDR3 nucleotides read TGTGCCAGCAGTTTGGGCAGCTACCCCTATGGCTACACCTTC.

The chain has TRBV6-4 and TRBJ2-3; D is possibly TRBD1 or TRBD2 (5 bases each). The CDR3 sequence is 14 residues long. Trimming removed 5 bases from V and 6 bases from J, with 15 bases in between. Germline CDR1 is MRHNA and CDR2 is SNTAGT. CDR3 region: CASSSTGTADTQYF. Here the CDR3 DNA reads TGTGCCAGCAGTAGTACCGGGACCGCCGATACGCAGTATTTT.

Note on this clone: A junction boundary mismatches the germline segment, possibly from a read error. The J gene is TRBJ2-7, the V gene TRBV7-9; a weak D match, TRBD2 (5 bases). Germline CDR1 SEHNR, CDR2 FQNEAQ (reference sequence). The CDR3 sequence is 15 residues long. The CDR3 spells CASSKTRAAPIPLNF. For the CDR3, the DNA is TGTGCCAGCAGCAAAACTAGGGCGGCTCCGATCCCGCTGAACTTC.

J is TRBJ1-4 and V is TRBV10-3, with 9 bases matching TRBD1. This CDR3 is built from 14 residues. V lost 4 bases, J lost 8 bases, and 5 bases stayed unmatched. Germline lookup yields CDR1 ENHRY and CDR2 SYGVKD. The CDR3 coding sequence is TGTGCCATCAGTGGGACAGGGGCTTGGGAAAAACTGTTTTTT. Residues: CAISGTGAWEKLFF.

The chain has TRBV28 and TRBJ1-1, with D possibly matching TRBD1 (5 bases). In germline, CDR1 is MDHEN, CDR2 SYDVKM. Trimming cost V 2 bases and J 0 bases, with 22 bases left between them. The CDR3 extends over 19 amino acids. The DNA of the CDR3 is TGTGCCAGCAGTTTACAGCAAAGGGGCAGATTAGGGTTGAACACTGAAGCTTTCTTT. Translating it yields CASSLQQRGRLGLNTEAFF.

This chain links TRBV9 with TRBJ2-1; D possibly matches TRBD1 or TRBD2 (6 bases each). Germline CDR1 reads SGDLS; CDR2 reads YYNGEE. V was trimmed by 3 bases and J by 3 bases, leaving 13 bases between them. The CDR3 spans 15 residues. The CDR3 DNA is TGTGCCAGCAGCGAGGGGGGAACCCACTACAATGAGCAGTTCTTC. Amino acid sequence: CASSEGGTHYNEQFF.

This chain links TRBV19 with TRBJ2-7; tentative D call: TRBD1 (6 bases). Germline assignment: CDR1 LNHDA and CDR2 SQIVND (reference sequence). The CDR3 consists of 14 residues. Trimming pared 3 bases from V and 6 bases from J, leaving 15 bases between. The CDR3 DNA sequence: TGTGCCAGTAGTATTGGACAGCCTGGGGTCGAGCAGTACTTC. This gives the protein CASSIGQPGVEQYF.